Shown below are 20 T cell receptor beta chains from a single sample sequenced in a study of cytomegalovirus exposure and HLA in healthy donors. The primer mix had 60 Vbeta and 13 Jbeta primers. TCRdb keeps only in-frame clones here, not all; method: immunoSEQ multiplex PCR. The data contain some 110,000 clones, about two thirds of them singletons. Material for sequencing was PBMCs. These receptors were collected from a boy aged 5-17 years in good health and CMV-seronegative.

The V and J genes are TRBV7-8 and TRBJ2-1; 7 positions match TRBD1. The CDR3 has 16 amino acids. With V trimmed by 5 bases and J by 1 base, 8 bases remained unmatched. CDR1 and CDR2 from the germline V gene are SGHVS and FQNEAQ. CDR3 region: CASSLTGWESYNEQFF. The CDR3 nucleotides are TGTGCCAGCAGCCTGACAGGGTGGGAGTCCTACAATGAGCAGTTCTTC.

This chain joins TRBV9 and TRBJ2-1; 9 bases agree with TRBD2. The V gene's germline CDR1 is SGDLS and CDR2 YYNGEE. The CDR3 has 17 amino acids. The V segment lost 0 bases and the J segment 0 bases; nucleotides outside the gene matches: 4. The CDR3 DNA reads TGTGCCAGCAGCGTAGCCCCACTAGCGGGCTCCTACAATGAGCAGTTCTTC. Translating gives CASSVAPLAGSYNEQFF.

The chain combines TRBV10-1 with TRBJ1-1; D not resolved. Germline assignment: CDR1 WNHNN and CDR2 SYGVQD (reference sequence). The CDR3 extends over 15 amino acids. Trimming took 6 bases from V and 6 from J, leaving 20 bases between them. The CDR3 DNA reads as TGCGCCAGCAGCGGGAGATTAAGGGCACGCGCTGAAGCTTTCTTT. The encoded protein is CASSGRLRARAEAFF.

The V call is TRBV30, the J call TRBJ2-1; 13 nucleotides match TRBD2. This CDR3 is 14 amino acids long. Germline CDR1 reads GTSNPN; CDR2 reads SVGIG (reference sequence). J gave up 7 bases and V 0 bases, and 0 bases lay outside the gene matches. CDR3 coding DNA: TGTGCCTGGAGTGTGGGACTAGCGGGAAATGAGCAGTTCTTC. It translates to CAWSVGLAGNEQFF.

This chain connects TRBV19 to TRBJ1-1, with D possibly TRBD1 on 5 matching bases. The germline V gene encodes CDR1 LNHDA and CDR2 SQIVND (reference sequence). Trimming took off 4 bases at V and 3 bases at J, with 12 bases between the two ends. The CDR3 consists of 14 residues. The CDR3 DNA is TGTGCCAGTAGTACCCAGGGTATCTACACTGAAGCTTTCTTT. Its translation: CASSTQGIYTEAFF.

CDR3 bases: TGTGCCAGCAGCTTAGATTGGTACAGAATCCATGCAACTAATGAAAAACTGTTTTTT. It yields the protein CASSLDWYRIHATNEKLFF. The chain recombines TRBV11-2 with TRBJ1-4, with D hard to call. Germline-derived CDR1 and CDR2 are SGHAT and FQNNGV. CDR3 size: 19 residues. V lost 0 bases and J 0 bases, leaving 17 bases between the germline ends.

The chain recombines TRBV13 with TRBJ2-3; D is ambiguous. Germline V CDR1 and CDR2: PRHDT, FYEKMQ (reference sequence). This CDR3 has 13 residues. The V gene lost 5 bases and the J gene lost 2 bases, with 8 bases spanning the gap. The CDR3 loop reads CASSVPYTDTQYF. The CDR3 bases are TGTGCCAGCAGCGTACCCTACACAGATACGCAGTATTTT. Filled out from reference TRBV13 and TRBJ2-3, the complete variable domain reads AAGVIQSPRHLIKEKRETATLKCYPIPRHDTVYWYQQGPGQDPQFLISFYEKMQSDKGSIPDRFSAQQFSDYHSELNMSSLELGDSALYFCASSVPYTDTQYFGPGTRLTVL.

This sequence joins TRBV6-5 and TRBJ2-7; the D gene is possibly TRBD2 (6 bases). The V end lost 2 bases, the J end lost 3 bases, and 14 bases lay between the germline ends. The germline V gene encodes CDR1 MNHEY and CDR2 SVGAGI. This CDR3 contains 15 residues. CDR3 coding DNA: TGTGCCAGCAGTTACATGCGGGGATTATACTACGAGCAGTACTTC. It specifies CASSYMRGLYYEQYF.

CDR3 bases: TGCGCCAGCAGCGCACCCGGACTCACCACAGATACGCAGTATTTT. Its translation: CASSAPGLTTDTQYF. This chain joins TRBV5-1 and TRBJ2-3; a weak D match, TRBD2 (5 bases). CDR3 length: 15 residues. V was shortened by 4 bases and J by 2 bases, with 14 bases between the two germline ends. Germline CDR1 reads SGHRS; CDR2 reads YFSETQ.

The rearrangement links TRBV6-5 to TRBJ1-2; TRBD1 is a possible D gene (5 bases). The V end was cut by 0 bases, the J end by 11 bases, with 22 bases between. Germline loops: CDR1 MNHEY, CDR2 SVGAGI. The CDR3 runs 16 residues. As DNA, the CDR3 is TGTGCCAGCAGTTACTCGATAGGGGATAAGGGCATGGGGTACACCTTC. Encoded protein: CASSYSIGDKGMGYTF.

The chain has TRBV6-1 and TRBJ1-1, with D unclear. Trimming took 4 bases from V and 1 from J, leaving 13 bases between them. CDR1 and CDR2 (germline): MNHNS, SASEGT. There are 15 residues in the CDR3. CDR3 DNA sequence: TGTGCCAGCAGTGGAGAGGTTGGCAGGAACACTGAAGCTTTCTTT. Its protein is CASSGEVGRNTEAFF.

This clone appeared a few times. This sequence joins TRBV7-8 and TRBJ1-1, with TRBD1 matching 9 bases. The CDR3 contains 16 residues. V trimming: 5 bases; J trimming: 4 bases; junction bases outside the gene matches: 11. Germline assignment: CDR1 SGHVS and CDR2 FQNEAQ. The CDR3 is CASSILGTGFSTEAFF. Here the CDR3 DNA reads TGTGCCAGCAGCATTCTCGGGACAGGGTTCAGCACTGAAGCTTTCTTT.

The chain couples TRBV5-4 to TRBJ1-1; the D is unclear. The CDR3 contains 15 residues. Germline CDR1 SGHNT, CDR2 YYREEE (reference sequence). Trimming took off 0 bases at V and 5 bases at J, with 14 bases between the two ends. The CDR3 sequence: CASSLALGRTTEAFF. CDR3 DNA sequence: TGTGCCAGCAGCTTGGCCTTGGGCCGAACAACTGAAGCTTTCTTT.

This chain joins TRBV4-3 and TRBJ1-1; D unresolved. CDR3 length: 15 amino acids. V lost 1 base to trimming and J lost 1 base, with 10 bases between them. The germline V gene has CDR1 LGHNA and CDR2 YSLEER. The CDR3 is CASSQAVETNTEAFF. In DNA, the CDR3 is TGCGCCAGCAGCCAAGCGGTGGAGACGAACACTGAAGCTTTCTTT.

The chain joins TRBV4-3 to TRBJ2-3; tentatively, D is TRBD1 (5 bases). Per the germline V gene, CDR1 is LGHNA and CDR2 is YSLEER. V was clipped by 6 bases and J by 4 bases, with 14 bases between them. The CDR3 has 14 amino acids. The CDR3 loop is CASSVRGGADTQYF. DNA for the CDR3: TGCGCCAGCAGTGTTAGGGGCGGCGCAGATACGCAGTATTTT.

Turning to this clone: The junction does not match germline at one end; this may be a read error. The V gene is TRBV28, the J gene TRBJ1-6; perhaps TRBD1 as D (6 bases). The germline gives CDR1 MDHEN, CDR2 SYDVKM. This CDR3 spans 15 amino acids. DNA of the CDR3: TGTGCCAGCATTTTACAGGGTGCCTATAATTCACCCCTCCACTTT. This encodes CASILQGAYNSPLHF.

The J gene is TRBJ1-1, the V gene TRBV4-3; D is uncertain. The germline CDR1 and CDR2 sequences are LGHNA and YSLEER. The CDR3 sequence is 14 residues long. Between the trimmed V and J ends, which lost 4 bases and 0 bases, there was a span of 9 bases. CDR3 nucleotide sequence: TGCGCCAGCAGCCTAAACGGGTTGAACACTGAAGCTTTCTTT. It is translated as CASSLNGLNTEAFF.

A few counts support this clone. V gene TRBV6-5 combines with J gene TRBJ1-6; D is uncertain. V gave up 0 bases and J gave up 7 bases, with 13 bases separating them. This CDR3 contains 16 residues. Germline assignment: CDR1 MNHEY and CDR2 SVGAGI. CDR3 sequence (DNA): TGTGCCAGCAGTTACTCCAGGTCCGGTGGGAATTCACCCCTCCACTTT. This encodes CASSYSRSGGNSPLHF.

J is TRBJ2-6 and V is TRBV4-1; TRBD1 aligns across 7 bases. The CDR3 is 17 amino acids. Germline V lookup: CDR1 MGHRA, CDR2 YSYEKL. After removal of 5 bases from V and 0 bases from J, the junction contained 7 bases not matched to a gene. In DNA form, the CDR3 reads TGCGCCAGCAGCGACCCGGGACAGTCCTCTGGGGCCAACGTCCTGACTTTC. This codes for CASSDPGQSSGANVLTF.

This clone was seen only a few times. This chain connects TRBV6-5 to TRBJ1-2; 9 bases are a match to TRBD1. The V gene end was trimmed by 6 bases and the J gene end by 10 bases; junction bases not matched to a gene: 12. This CDR3 contains 14 residues. The germline gives CDR1 MNHEY, CDR2 SVGAGI. The CDR3 region is CASRLSGQGSAYTF. In DNA form, the CDR3 reads TGTGCCAGCAGGTTATCGGGACAGGGAAGTGCCTACACCTTC.